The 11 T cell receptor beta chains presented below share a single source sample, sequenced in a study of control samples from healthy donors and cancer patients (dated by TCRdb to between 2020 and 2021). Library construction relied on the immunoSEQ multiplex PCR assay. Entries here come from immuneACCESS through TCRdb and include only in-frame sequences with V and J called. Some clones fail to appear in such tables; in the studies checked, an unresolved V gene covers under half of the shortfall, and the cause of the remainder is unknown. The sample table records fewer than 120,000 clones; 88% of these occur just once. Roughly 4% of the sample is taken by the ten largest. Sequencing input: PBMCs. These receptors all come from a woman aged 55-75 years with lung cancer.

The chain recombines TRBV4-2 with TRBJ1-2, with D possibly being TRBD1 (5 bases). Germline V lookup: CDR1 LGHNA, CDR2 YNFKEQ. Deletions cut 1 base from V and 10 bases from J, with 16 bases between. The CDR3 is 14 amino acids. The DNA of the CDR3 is TGTGCCAGCAGCCAAGGGCAGGGAATCGCATACTACACCTTC. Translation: CASSQGQGIAYYTF.

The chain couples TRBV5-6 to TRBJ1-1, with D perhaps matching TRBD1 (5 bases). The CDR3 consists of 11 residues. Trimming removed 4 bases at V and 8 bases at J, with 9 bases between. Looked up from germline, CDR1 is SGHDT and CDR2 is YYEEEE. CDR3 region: CASSQGLEAFF. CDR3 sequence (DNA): TGTGCCAGCAGCCAGGGCTTAGAAGCTTTCTTT.

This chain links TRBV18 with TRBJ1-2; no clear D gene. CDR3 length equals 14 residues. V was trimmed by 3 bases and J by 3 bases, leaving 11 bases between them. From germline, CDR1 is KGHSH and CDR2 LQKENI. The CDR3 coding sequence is TGTGCCAGCTCACCTAGGTCCCACGACTATGGCTACACCTTC. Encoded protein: CASSPRSHDYGYTF.

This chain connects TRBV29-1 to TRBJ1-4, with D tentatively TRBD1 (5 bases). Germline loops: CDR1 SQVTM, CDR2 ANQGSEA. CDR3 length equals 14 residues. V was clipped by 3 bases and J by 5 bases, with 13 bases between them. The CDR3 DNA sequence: TGCAGCGTTGACGGGGGGAAAACAAATGAAAAACTGTTTTTT. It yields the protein CSVDGGKTNEKLFF.

Written as DNA, the CDR3 is TGTGCCAGCAGCTTAGTTGGTAGCGTAACAGATACGCAGTATTTT. Translated: CASSLVGSVTDTQYF. The genes are TRBV7-8 and TRBJ2-3; a weak D match, TRBD2 (5 bases). The germline V and J ends were trimmed by 1 base and 3 bases, with 11 bases remaining between them. Germline CDR1 reads SGHVS; CDR2 reads FQNEAQ. CDR3 length: 15 amino acids. Supplemented by reference TRBV7-8 and TRBJ2-3, the full variable domain reads GAGVSQSPRYKVAKRGQDVALRCDPISGHVSLFWYQQALGQGPEFLTYFQNEAQLDKSGLPSDRFFAERPEGSVSTLKIQRTQQEDSAVYLCASSLVGSVTDTQYFGPGTRLTVL.

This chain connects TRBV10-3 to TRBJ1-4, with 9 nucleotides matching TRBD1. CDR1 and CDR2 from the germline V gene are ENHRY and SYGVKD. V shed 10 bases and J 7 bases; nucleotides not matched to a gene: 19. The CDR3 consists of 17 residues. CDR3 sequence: CATCSGTGLTSGEKLFF. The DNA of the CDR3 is TGTGCCACCTGCTCCGGGACAGGGTTAACATCGGGTGAAAAACTGTTTTTT.

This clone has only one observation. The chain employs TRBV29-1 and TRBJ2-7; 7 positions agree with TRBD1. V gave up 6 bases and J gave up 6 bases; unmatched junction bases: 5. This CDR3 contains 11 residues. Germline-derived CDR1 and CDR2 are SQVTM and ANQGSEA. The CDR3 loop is CSVGTDSEQYF. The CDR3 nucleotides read TGCAGCGTGGGGACAGATAGCGAGCAGTACTTC.

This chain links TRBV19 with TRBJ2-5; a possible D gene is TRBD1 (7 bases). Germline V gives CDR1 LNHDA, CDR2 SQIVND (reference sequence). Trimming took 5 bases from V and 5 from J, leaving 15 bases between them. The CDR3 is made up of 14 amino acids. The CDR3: CASSAGPGGETQYF. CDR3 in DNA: TGTGCCAGTAGTGCCGGACCAGGGGGGGAGACCCAGTACTTC.

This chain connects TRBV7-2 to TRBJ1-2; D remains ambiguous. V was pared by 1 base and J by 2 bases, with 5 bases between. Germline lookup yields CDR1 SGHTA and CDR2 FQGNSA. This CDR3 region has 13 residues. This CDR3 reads CASSLVQNYGYTF. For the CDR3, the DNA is TGTGCCAGCAGCTTAGTTCAGAACTATGGCTACACCTTC.

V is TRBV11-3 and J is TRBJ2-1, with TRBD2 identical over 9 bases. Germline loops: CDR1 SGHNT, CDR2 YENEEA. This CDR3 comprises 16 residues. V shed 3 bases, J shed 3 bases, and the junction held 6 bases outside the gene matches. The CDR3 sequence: CASSFSDSGGYNEQFF. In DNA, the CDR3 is TGTGCCAGCAGCTTCTCTGATAGCGGGGGCTACAATGAGCAGTTCTTC.

Here the CDR3 reads CASSQRTARNTEAFF. CDR3 sequence (DNA): TGCGCCAGCAGCCAACGGACAGCCAGGAACACTGAAGCTTTCTTT. The chain is built from TRBV4-1 and TRBJ1-1; possible D gene TRBD1, 6 bases. V was shortened by 2 bases and J by 1 base, with 11 bases between the two germline ends. The CDR3 totals 15 residues. Germline V lookup: CDR1 MGHRA, CDR2 YSYEKL.